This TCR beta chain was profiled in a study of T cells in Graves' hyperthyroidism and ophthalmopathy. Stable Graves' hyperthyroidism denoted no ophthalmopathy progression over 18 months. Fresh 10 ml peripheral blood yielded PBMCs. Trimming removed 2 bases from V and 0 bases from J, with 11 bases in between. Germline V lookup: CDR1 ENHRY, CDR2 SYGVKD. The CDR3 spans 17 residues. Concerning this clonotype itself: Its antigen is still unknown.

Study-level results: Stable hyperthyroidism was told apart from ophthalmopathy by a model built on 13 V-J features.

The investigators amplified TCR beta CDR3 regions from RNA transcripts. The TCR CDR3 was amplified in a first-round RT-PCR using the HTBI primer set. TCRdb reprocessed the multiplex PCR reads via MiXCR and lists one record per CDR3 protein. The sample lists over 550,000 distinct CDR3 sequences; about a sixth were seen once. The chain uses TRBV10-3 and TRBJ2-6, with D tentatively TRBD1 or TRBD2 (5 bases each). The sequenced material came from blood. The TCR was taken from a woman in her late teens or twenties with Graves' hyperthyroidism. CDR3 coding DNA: TGTGCCATCAGTGAGGGGACGGGCAGCTCTGGGGCCAACGTCCTGACTTTC. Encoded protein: CAISEGTGSSGANVLTF.